This TCR beta chain was observed in a study of cytomegalovirus exposure and HLA in healthy donors. In the study overall: Just over 80% of a few hundred genotyped donors fell in the Caucasian-associated ancestry cluster.

The PCR contained 60 Vbeta and 13 Jbeta primers. The table came from immunoSEQ multiplex PCR; TCRdb's copy has only in-frame clones and leaves some out. The sample lists approximately 120,000 clones, 69% seen once, with 5.4% in the top ten. This CDR3 is 18 amino acids long. Germline V CDR1 and CDR2: KGHSH, LQKENI. Trimming left V 2 bases short and J 2 bases short, with 16 bases between. The chain couples TRBV18 to TRBJ1-6, with TRBD1 as a possible D gene (6 bases). Sequencing was performed on PBMCs. This TCR derives from a woman aged 70-85 years in good health and CMV-seropositive. In DNA, the CDR3 is TGTGCCAGCTCACCAGGCTCAGGGGTGGGAACCTATAATTCACCCCTCCACTTT. Residues: CASSPGSGVGTYNSPLHF.